Sequencing of this TCR beta chain was carried out in a study of spatial heterogeneity in lung cancer. Study-wide context: Consistent detection of more beta-chain than alpha-chain sequences was observed.

TCRdb re-called the 5' RACE reads through MiXCR, storing one row per CDR3 protein. Among around 92,000 distinct CDR3 sequences listed, about 12% were seen once. Time point reported: sample taken at primary tumor resection. The authors sequenced whole RNA from tumor, nontumor lung or frozen PBMC without sorting. A few counts support this clonotype. Its antigen is as yet unknown. Germline V gives CDR1 SGHKS, CDR2 YYEKEE (reference sequence). This CDR3 is 15 amino acids long. The V gene lost 4 bases and the J gene lost 0 bases, with 11 bases spanning the gap. Study results and caveats: More often at tumor resection than at routine follow-up, ubiquitous expanded tumor TCRs were detected in the blood.

The sample consisted of PBMCs, taken at surgery. The receptor was isolated from a male donor with early-stage non-small cell lung cancer. V and J are TRBV5-5 and TRBJ2-1; the D is unclear. The CDR3 protein is CASSIGISSYNEQFF. CDR3 DNA sequence: TGTGCCAGCAGCATAGGGATTAGCTCCTACAATGAGCAGTTCTTC.